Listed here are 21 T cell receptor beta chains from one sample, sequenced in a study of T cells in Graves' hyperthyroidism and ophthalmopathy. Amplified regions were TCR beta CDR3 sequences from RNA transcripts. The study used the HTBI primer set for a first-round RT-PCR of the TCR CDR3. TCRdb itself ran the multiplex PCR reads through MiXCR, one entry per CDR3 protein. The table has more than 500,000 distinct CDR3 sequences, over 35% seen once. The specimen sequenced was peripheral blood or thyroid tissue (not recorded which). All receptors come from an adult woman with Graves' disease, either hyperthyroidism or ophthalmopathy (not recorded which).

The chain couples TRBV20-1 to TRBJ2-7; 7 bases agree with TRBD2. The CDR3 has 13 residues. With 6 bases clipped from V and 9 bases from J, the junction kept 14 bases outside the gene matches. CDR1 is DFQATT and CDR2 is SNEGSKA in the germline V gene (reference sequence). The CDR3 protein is CSAKKVLTSVQYF. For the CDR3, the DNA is TGCAGTGCCAAAAAGGTCCTCACTAGCGTGCAGTACTTC.

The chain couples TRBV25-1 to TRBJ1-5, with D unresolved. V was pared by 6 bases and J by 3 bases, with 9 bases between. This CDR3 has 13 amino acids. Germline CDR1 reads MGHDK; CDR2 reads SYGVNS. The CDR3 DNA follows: TGTGCCAGCAGCCACGCCAACAATCAGCCCCAGCATTTT. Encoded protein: CASSHANNQPQHF.

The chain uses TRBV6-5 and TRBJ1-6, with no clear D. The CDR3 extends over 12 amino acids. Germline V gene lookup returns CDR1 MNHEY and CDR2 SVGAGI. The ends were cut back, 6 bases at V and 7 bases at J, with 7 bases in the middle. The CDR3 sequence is CASRKQNSPLHF. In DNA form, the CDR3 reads TGTGCCAGCAGGAAGCAAAATTCACCCCTCCACTTT.

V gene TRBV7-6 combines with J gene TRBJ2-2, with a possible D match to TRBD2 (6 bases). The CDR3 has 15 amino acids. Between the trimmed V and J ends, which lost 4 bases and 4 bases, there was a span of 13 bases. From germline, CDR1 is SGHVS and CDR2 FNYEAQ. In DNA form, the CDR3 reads TGTGCCAGCAGCTATAGAACGGGGGTCACCGGGGAGCTGTTTTTT. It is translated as CASSYRTGVTGELFF. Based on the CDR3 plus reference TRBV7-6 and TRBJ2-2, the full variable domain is GAGVSQSPRYKVTKRGQDVALRCDPISGHVSLYWYRQALGQGPEFLTYFNYEAQQDKSGLPNDRFSAERPEGSISTLTIQRTEQRDSAMYRCASSYRTGVTGELFFGEGSRLTVL.

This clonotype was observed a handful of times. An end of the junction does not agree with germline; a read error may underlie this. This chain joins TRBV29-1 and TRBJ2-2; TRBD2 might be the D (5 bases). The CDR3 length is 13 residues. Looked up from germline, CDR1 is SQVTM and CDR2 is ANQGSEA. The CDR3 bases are TGCAGCGTTGCTCGGGGAAACAACGGGGAGCTGTTTTTT. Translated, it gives CSVARGNNGELFF.

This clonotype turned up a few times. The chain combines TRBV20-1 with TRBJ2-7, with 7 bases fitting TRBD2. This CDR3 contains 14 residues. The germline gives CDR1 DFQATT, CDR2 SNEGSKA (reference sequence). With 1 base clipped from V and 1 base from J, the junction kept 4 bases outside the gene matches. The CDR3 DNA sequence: TGCAGTGCTAGAGTGGGCGGGAGATCCTACGAGCAGTACTTC. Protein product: CSARVGGRSYEQYF.

CDR3 in DNA: TGCAGCCTCTGGGGGACGGGGAACACTGAAGCTTTCTTT. Protein product: CSLWGTGNTEAFF. The rearrangement joins TRBV29-1 to TRBJ1-1; TRBD1 is a possible D gene (5 bases). V dropped 8 bases and J dropped 1 base, with 14 bases sitting between them. This CDR3 spans 13 amino acids. The germline V gene encodes CDR1 SQVTM and CDR2 ANQGSEA. The full variable domain, completed using reference TRBV29-1 and TRBJ1-1, is SAVISQKPSRDICQRGTSLTIQCQVDSQVTMMFWYRQQPGQSLTLIATANQGSEATYESGFVIDKFPISRPNLTFSTLTVSNMSPEDSSIYLCSLWGTGNTEAFFGQGTRLTVV.

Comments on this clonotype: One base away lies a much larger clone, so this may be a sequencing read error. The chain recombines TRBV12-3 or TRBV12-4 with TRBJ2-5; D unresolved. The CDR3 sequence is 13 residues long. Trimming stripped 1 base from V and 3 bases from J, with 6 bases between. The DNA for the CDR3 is TGTGCCAGCAGTTTAGGGTACGAAGAGACCCAGTACTTC. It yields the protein CASSLGYEETQYF.

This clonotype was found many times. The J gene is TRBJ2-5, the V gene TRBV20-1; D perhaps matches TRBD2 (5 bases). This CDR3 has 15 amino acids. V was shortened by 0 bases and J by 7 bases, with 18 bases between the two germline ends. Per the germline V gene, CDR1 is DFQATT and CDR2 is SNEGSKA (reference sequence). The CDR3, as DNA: TGCAGTGCTAGAGATCGTATTTGGTCTGGAGGGACCCAGTACTTC. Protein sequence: CSARDRIWSGGTQYF.

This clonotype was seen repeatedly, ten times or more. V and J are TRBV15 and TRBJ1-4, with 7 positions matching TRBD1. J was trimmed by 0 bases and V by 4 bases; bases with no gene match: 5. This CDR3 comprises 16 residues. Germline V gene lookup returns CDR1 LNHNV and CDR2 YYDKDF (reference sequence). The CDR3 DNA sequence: TGTGCCACCAGCAAAGACAGGGCCGCAACTAATGAAAAACTGTTTTTT. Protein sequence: CATSKDRAATNEKLFF.

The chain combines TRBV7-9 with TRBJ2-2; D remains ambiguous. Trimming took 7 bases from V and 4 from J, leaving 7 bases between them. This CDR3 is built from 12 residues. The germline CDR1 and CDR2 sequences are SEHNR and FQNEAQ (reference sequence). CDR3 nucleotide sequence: TGTGCCAGCACCCCTTTCACCGGGGAGCTGTTTTTT. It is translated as CASTPFTGELFF.

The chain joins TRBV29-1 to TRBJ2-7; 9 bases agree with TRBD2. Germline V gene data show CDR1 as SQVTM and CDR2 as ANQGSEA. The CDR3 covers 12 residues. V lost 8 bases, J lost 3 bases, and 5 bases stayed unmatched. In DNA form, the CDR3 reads TGCAGCTTTTCAGCGGGAGGCTACGAGCAGTACTTC. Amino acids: CSFSAGGYEQYF.

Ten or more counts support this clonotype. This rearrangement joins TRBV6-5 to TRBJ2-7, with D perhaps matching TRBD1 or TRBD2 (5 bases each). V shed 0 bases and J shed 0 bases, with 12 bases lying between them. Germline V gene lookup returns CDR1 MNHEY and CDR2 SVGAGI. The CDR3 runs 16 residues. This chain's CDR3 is CASSYSRGTNSYEQYF. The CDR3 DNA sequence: TGTGCCAGCAGTTACTCGAGAGGGACCAACTCCTACGAGCAGTACTTC.

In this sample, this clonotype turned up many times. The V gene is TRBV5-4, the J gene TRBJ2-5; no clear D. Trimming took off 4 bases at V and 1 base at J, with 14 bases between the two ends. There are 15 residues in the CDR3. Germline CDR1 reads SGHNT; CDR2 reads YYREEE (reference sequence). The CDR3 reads CASSAPYEFQETQYF. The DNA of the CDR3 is TGTGCCAGCAGCGCGCCATATGAGTTCCAAGAGACCCAGTACTTC.

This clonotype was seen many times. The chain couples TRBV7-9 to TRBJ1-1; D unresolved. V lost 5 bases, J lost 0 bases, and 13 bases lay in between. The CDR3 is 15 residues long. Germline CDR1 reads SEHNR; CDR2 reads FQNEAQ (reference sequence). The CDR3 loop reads CASSLLGRMNTEAFF. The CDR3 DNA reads TGTGCCAGCAGCCTACTCGGGCGGATGAACACTGAAGCTTTCTTT.

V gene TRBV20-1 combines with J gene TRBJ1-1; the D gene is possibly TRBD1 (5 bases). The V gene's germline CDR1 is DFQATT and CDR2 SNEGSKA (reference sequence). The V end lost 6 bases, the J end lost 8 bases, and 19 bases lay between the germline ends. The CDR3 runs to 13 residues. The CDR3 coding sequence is TGCAGTGCGGAAGACCGCAGACAGACCGAAGCTTTCTTT. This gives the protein CSAEDRRQTEAFF.

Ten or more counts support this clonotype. The CDR3 protein is CASSLSGLGSSYEQYF. For the CDR3, the DNA is TGTGCCAGCAGCCTAAGTGGGCTCGGAAGCTCCTACGAGCAGTACTTC. This chain connects TRBV7-2 to TRBJ2-7; D remains unclear. The length of the CDR3 is 16 residues. Trimming took 5 bases from V and 0 from J, leaving 17 bases between them. Germline V gene sequence: CDR1 SGHTA, CDR2 FQGNSA.

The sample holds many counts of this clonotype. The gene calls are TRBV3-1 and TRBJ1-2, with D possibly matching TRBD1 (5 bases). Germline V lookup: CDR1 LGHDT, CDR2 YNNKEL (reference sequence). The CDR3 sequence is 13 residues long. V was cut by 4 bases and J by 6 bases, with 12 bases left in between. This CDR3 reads CASSRRGEDGYTF. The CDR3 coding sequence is TGTGCCAGCAGCCGGAGGGGTGAGGATGGCTACACCTTC.

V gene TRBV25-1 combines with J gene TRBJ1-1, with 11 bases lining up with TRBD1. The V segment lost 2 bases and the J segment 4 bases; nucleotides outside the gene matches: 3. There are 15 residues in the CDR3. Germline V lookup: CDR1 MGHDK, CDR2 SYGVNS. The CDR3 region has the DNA TGTGCCAGCAGTGAAGTGGGGACAGGGGGCACTGAAGCTTTCTTT. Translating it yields CASSEVGTGGTEAFF.

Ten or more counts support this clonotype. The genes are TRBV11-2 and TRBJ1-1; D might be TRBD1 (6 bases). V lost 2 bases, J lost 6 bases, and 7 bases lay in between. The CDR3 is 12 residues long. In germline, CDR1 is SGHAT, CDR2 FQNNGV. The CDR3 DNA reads TGTGCCAGCAGCTTAAACAGGGCTGAAGCTTTCTTT. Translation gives CASSLNRAEAFF.

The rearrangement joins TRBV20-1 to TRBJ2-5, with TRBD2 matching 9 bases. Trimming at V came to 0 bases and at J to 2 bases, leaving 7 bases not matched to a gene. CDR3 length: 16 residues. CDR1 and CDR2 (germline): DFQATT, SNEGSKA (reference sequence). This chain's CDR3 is CSARDVGGRAQETQYF. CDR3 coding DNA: TGCAGTGCTAGAGATGTGGGCGGGAGGGCTCAAGAGACCCAGTACTTC.